The entry below gives a single TCR beta chain sequence along with its context. Per the authors' pipeline: Amplification of reference gene primers was used by the study to estimate nucleated cell counts. Profiling relied on immunoSEQ multiplex PCR, and the TCRdb table lists in-frame clones only, not all of them. The DNA was the basis for D and trimming; V, J and clone size are from that table. Counted here are fewer than 85,000 clones, approximately 89% occurring once; the ten biggest clones make up about 4.6%. This sample was included in a study of blood T cell repertoires in COVID-19. Study overall: Whether acute or convalescent, the COVID-19 samples came from the United States, Italy and Spain. PBMCs, B-cell-depleted T cells, or T cells provided the cDNA or gDNA that made up the material.

J lost 5 bases, V lost 0 bases, and 7 bases had no gene match. CDR1 is SGHNT, CDR2 YYREEE, per germline (reference sequence). This CDR3 comprises 16 residues. The source is a man of 80 years or more with acute or convalescent COVID-19. The chain links TRBV5-4 to TRBJ1-1; TRBD1 matches at 10 bases. The material sequenced was peripheral blood. CDR3 sequence (DNA): TGTGCCAGCAGCTTGGTGGGACAGGGGACTAATACTGAAGCTTTCTTT. It yields the protein CASSLVGQGTNTEAFF.